This entry features one T cell receptor (beta chain) sequence. Antigen: not known. The authors generated TCR beta cDNA through 5'RACE template switching with UMIs. TCRdb re-analyzed the 5' RACE reads; it lists each CDR3 protein once, without DNA. The sample table sets out more than 400,000 distinct CDR3 sequences. The sample comes from a study of T cells expressing NK-cell markers. About the study: Sorted CD3+CD56-NKG2C+, CD3+CD56+NKG2C+ and CD3+CD56+NKG2C- T cells supplied the TCR beta repertoires.

Findings and caveats of the study: Among four donors, these clonotypes also ranked first in the CD3+CD56-NKG2C+ fraction.

This CDR3 region has 17 residues. Germline V gene data show CDR1 as MNHEY and CDR2 as SVGAGI. This TCR was sampled from a woman aged 18 to 75 in good health. The sequenced sample was blood T cells: a sorted CD56 or NKG2C T cell subset, CD4+ or CD8+ T cells, or bulk PBMC T cells (not recorded which). The chain carries TRBV6-5 and TRBJ2-3; the D call from TCRdb, TRBD2, cannot be confirmed without DNA. This CDR3 reads CASSYVASGRGTDTQYF.